In this sample, the clone carrying this T cell receptor (beta chain) turned up a few times. Its antigen is as yet unknown. TCRdb passed the PCR reads through MiXCR, listing each CDR3 protein once. The data hold around 300,000 distinct CDR3 sequences, with roughly 24% observed a single time. The data stem from a study of molecular identifiers for immune sequencing clone quantification. This CDR3 has 16 amino acids. V was shortened by 0 bases and J by 8 bases, with 17 bases between the two germline ends. The study, taken as a whole, reports: Clones above 20 RNA copies held over 97% of effector molecules, under 1% in naive cells.

The sequenced sample was naive CD8+ T cells from blood, with Jurkat cell RNA spiked in. Regarding subset: FACS-sorted CD8+CD4-CCR7+CD45RA+ naive T cells. The V gene is TRBV23-1, the J gene TRBJ1-5; no clear D. TRBV23-1 is an ORF; its function is uncertain. This clonotype was sampled from a human donor in good health. Some libraries in this study had Jurkat cell RNA spiked in. The CDR3 DNA follows: TGCGCCAGCAGTCAATCGCCGGGCGAGGTCAAGGAGCCCCAGCATTTT. This translates into CASSQSPGEVKEPQHF.